The T cell receptor (beta chain) under discussion was sequenced for a study of blood T cell repertoires in COVID-19. Study in general: T cells, B-cell-depleted T cells, or PBMCs supplied cDNA or gDNA.

Per the study methods: Estimated nucleated cell counts came from reference gene primer amplification. Sequenced by immunoSEQ multiplex PCR; TCRdb stores in-frame clones only, minus some. The V and J calls and clone size are taken from that table; D and trimming were inferred from the DNA. The data show approximately 100,000 clones, approximately 87% seen once. This CDR3 is built from 11 residues. The chain is built from TRBV12-1 and TRBJ1-1. TRBV12-1 counts as a pseudogene. The receptor comes from a woman aged 25 to 45 with acute or convalescent COVID-19. Input material: peripheral blood. CDR3 bases: TGTGCCAGCAGCTTTGGAGGGCAGGCTCCATTT. Its translation is CASSFGGQAPF.